The 9 T cell receptor beta chains listed next were all sequenced from one sample in a study of CD8 T cells in Susac syndrome. A quantity of about 0.5 to 1 ug RNA underwent reverse transcription using random hexamers. Each CDR3 protein gets one entry after TCRdb re-called the immunoSEQ multiplex PCR reads with MiXCR. Altogether approximately 120,000 distinct CDR3 sequences are present, 90% to 95% being singletons, with the ten largest covering 0.065% to 0.09%. Input material: CD4+ T cells from PBMCs. The receptors derive from a human donor in good health.

This sequence joins TRBV2 and TRBJ1-3, with D possibly being TRBD1 (6 bases). The V end was cut by 7 bases, the J end by 4 bases, with 11 bases between. The CDR3 sequence is 13 residues long. Germline V gene data show CDR1 as SNHLY and CDR2 as FYNNEI. This CDR3 reads CASTGTSGNTIYF. CDR3 nucleotides: TGTGCCAGCACTGGGACATCGGGAAACACCATATATTTT.

This chain links TRBV7-2 with TRBJ1-2; the D is unclear. The CDR3 consists of 13 residues. Trimming removed 1 base from V and 3 bases from J, with 6 bases in between. Germline assignment: CDR1 SGHTA and CDR2 FQGNSA. CDR3 in DNA: TGTGCCAGCAGCTTAGGGCGGGACTATGGCTACACCTTC. Its protein is CASSLGRDYGYTF. Supplemented by reference TRBV7-2 and TRBJ1-2, the full variable domain reads GAGVSQSPSNKVTEKGKDVELRCDPISGHTALYWYRQSLGQGLEFLIYFQGNSAPDKSGLPSDRFSAERTGGSVSTLTIQRTQQEDSAVYLCASSLGRDYGYTFGSGTRLTVV.

The chain employs TRBV27 and TRBJ2-7; the D is unclear. This CDR3 region has 13 residues. V was shortened by 3 bases and J by 2 bases, with 8 bases between the two germline ends. CDR1 is MNHEY and CDR2 is SMNVEV in the germline V gene (reference sequence). The CDR3: CASSLGSPYEQYF. The DNA for the CDR3 is TGTGCCAGCAGTTTGGGCAGTCCCTACGAGCAGTACTTC.

The rearrangement joins TRBV4-1 to TRBJ2-2, with D maybe TRBD1 (6 bases). Germline assignment: CDR1 MGHRA and CDR2 YSYEKL. The CDR3 has 15 residues. Between the trimmed V and J ends, which lost 3 bases and 2 bases, there was a span of 10 bases. CDR3 sequence (DNA): TGCGCCAGCAGCCAGGGGGCGAGAAACACCGGGGAGCTGTTTTTT. Its protein product is CASSQGARNTGELFF.

This chain links TRBV2 with TRBJ1-4; D remains ambiguous. The CDR3 sequence is 13 residues long. V was shortened by 2 bases and J by 8 bases, with 9 bases between the two germline ends. The germline V gene encodes CDR1 SNHLY and CDR2 FYNNEI. The CDR3 loop is CASSERLGEKLFF. CDR3 nucleotides: TGTGCCAGCAGTGAAAGGCTTGGCGAAAAACTGTTTTTT.

The gene calls are TRBV7-8 and TRBJ1-1; a weak D match, TRBD1 (5 bases). CDR1 SGHVS and CDR2 FQNEAQ come from the germline V gene. This CDR3 spans 15 amino acids. V lost 5 bases to trimming and J lost 0 bases, with 13 bases between them. The CDR3 loop is CASSRHGAMNTEAFF. In DNA form, the CDR3 reads TGTGCCAGCAGCCGTCATGGGGCTATGAACACTGAAGCTTTCTTT. The variable domain in full, completed from reference TRBV7-8 and TRBJ1-1, reads GAGVSQSPRYKVAKRGQDVALRCDPISGHVSLFWYQQALGQGPEFLTYFQNEAQLDKSGLPSDRFFAERPEGSVSTLKIQRTQQEDSAVYLCASSRHGAMNTEAFFGQGTRLTVV.

This clonotype turned up a few times. This chain links TRBV18 with TRBJ1-1, with 7 bases identical to TRBD1. Germline values: CDR1 KGHSH, CDR2 LQKENI. V lost 3 bases and J lost 2; bases outside the gene matches: 6. The CDR3 length is 15 residues. CDR3 loop: CASSPSGTANTEAFF. CDR3 DNA: TGTGCCAGCTCACCTTCCGGGACAGCCAACACTGAAGCTTTCTTT.

The chain uses TRBV30 and TRBJ2-5; possibly TRBD1 for D (7 bases). Germline V gives CDR1 GTSNPN, CDR2 SVGIG (reference sequence). Trimming took off 2 bases at V and 5 bases at J, with 24 bases between the two ends. This CDR3 comprises 17 residues. The CDR3 is CAWSSGAAGGGLETQYF. CDR3 bases: TGTGCCTGGAGTTCCGGGGCGGCAGGGGGAGGACTGGAGACCCAGTACTTC.

J is TRBJ2-7 and V is TRBV19, with 9 bases lining up with TRBD2. The CDR3 has 14 residues. The germline CDR1 and CDR2 sequences are LNHDA and SQIVND (reference sequence). Trimming at V came to 5 bases and at J to 4 bases, leaving 6 bases not matched to a gene. This CDR3 is CASSPAGGRYEQYF. CDR3 bases: TGTGCCAGTAGTCCAGCGGGAGGACGGTACGAGCAGTACTTC.